A single sample gave rise to the 9 T cell receptor beta chains below, sequenced in a study of Ad26.COV2.S vaccination and SARS-CoV-2 variants (dated by TCRdb to 2020 to 2023). The treatment or condition label here, explained by the study, means: some 20 received Ad26.COV2.S at low or high dose, single or two shots; about 5 received placebo; per-sample allocation not given. Repertoires of vaccine and placebo recipients were sequenced from samples taken on day 63 after the first injection. The library was generated by the immunoSEQ multiplex PCR assay. TCRdb's version of the immuneACCESS table is confined to in-frame rearrangements and falls short of the full clone set. An unresolved V gene accounts for under half of the shortfall where checked; the remainder is of unknown origin. This sample lists about 480,000 clones; 87% were detected once. The ten largest clonotypes hold roughly 13% of the sample.

The sequences come from peripheral blood, collected in a trial of Ad26.COV2.S vaccine versus placebo. The origin of the receptors is a person aged 18 to 65 who received the Ad26.COV2.S COVID-19 vaccine or a placebo.

As for this clone: Compared with germline, one end of the junction differs, possibly owing to a read error. The chain has TRBV4-3 and TRBJ2-7, with 9 nucleotides matching TRBD1. The germline V gene encodes CDR1 LGHNA and CDR2 YSLEER. The CDR3 has 13 residues. The CDR3 region is CASSQDSGTGLSF. CDR3 nucleotides: TGCGCCAGCAGCCAAGATAGTGGGACAGGGTTATCCTTC.

V and J are TRBV28 and TRBJ1-5; D is unclear. The length of the CDR3 is 13 residues. In germline, CDR1 is MDHEN, CDR2 SYDVKM. CDR3 sequence reads: CATTTGWGQPQHF. The CDR3 DNA reads as TGTGCGACCACGACGGGATGGGGACAGCCCCAGCATTTT.

The chain combines TRBV4-3 with TRBJ1-1, with D possibly matching TRBD1 (6 bases). V was clipped by 0 bases and J by 0 bases, with 14 bases between them. Germline V gene data show CDR1 as LGHNA and CDR2 as YSLEER. This CDR3 spans 17 amino acids. CDR3 residues: CASSQDGPTGMNTEAFF. The CDR3 nucleotides read TGCGCCAGCAGCCAAGATGGGCCAACAGGGATGAACACTGAAGCTTTCTTT.

The chain links TRBV7-2 to TRBJ1-2, with D tentatively TRBD1 (5 bases). V was cut by 1 base and J by 2 bases, with 17 bases left in between. Germline V gene data show CDR1 as SGHTA and CDR2 as FQGNSA. This CDR3 has 17 residues. The CDR3 DNA reads as TGTGCCAGCAGCTTAGGGATGCGGCAGGGATACAACTATGGCTACACCTTC. Protein product: CASSLGMRQGYNYGYTF.

The J gene is TRBJ2-1, the V gene TRBV5-1; TRBD2 matches 13 bases. The CDR3 has 16 residues. CDR1 and CDR2 from the germline V gene are SGHRS and YFSETQ. Trimming removed 0 bases from V and 6 bases from J; junction bases left unmatched: 3. CDR3 coding DNA: TGCGCCAGCAGCTTGGAACTAGCGGGAGGGGTCAATGAGCAGTTCTTC. Its protein product is CASSLELAGGVNEQFF.

V and J are TRBV2 and TRBJ2-2; D tentatively fits TRBD1 or TRBD2 (6 bases each). The CDR3 sequence is 16 residues long. Germline lookup yields CDR1 SNHLY and CDR2 FYNNEI. Trimming took off 6 bases at V and 1 base at J, with 15 bases between the two ends. The CDR3 DNA is TGTGCCAGCAGGAAAAGGGGGGCGGGGAACACCGGGGAGCTGTTTTTT. This gives the protein CASRKRGAGNTGELFF.

The sample holds one count of this clone. V usage is TRBV7-3 and J usage is TRBJ2-3; TRBD2 matches at 11 bases. With V trimmed by 5 bases and J by 4 bases, 5 bases remained unmatched. The CDR3 contains 15 residues. The V gene's germline CDR1 is SGHTA and CDR2 FQGTGA. CDR3: CASSPSGRLSDTQYF. The DNA for the CDR3 is TGTGCCAGCAGCCCTAGCGGGAGGTTATCAGATACGCAGTATTTT.

The rearrangement uses TRBV13 and TRBJ2-7; TRBD2 aligns across 9 bases. The CDR3 consists of 15 residues. V lost 5 bases, J lost 4 bases, and 9 bases stayed unmatched. Germline assignment: CDR1 PRHDT and CDR2 FYEKMQ (reference sequence). This CDR3 is CASSAPSSGNYEQYF. CDR3 DNA sequence: TGTGCCAGCAGCGCGCCCTCTAGCGGGAATTACGAGCAGTACTTC.

The V and J genes are TRBV18 and TRBJ1-1; D is undetermined. CDR3 length: 15 amino acids. The germline V gene has CDR1 KGHSH and CDR2 LQKENI. V was shortened by 2 bases and J by 1 base, with 11 bases between the two germline ends. CDR3 residues: CASSPKRAQNTEAFF. The CDR3 DNA reads as TGTGCCAGCTCACCAAAAAGGGCCCAGAACACTGAAGCTTTCTTT.